This entry lists 21 T cell receptor beta chains sequenced from one sample in a study of immune heterogeneity within non-small cell lung tumors. It was with 32 V and 13 J primers that multiplex PCR amplified TCR beta CDR3. TCRdb reprocessed the multiplex PCR reads via MiXCR and lists one record per CDR3 protein. There are 9,000 to 13,000 distinct CDR3 sequences in the sample; 26% occur only once, and roughly 30% lies in the top ten. Template was bulk tumor genomic DNA, roughly 580 ng per sample. Every primary tumor yielded several biopsies, spaced far apart, that were taken during surgery. The study cohort was described as untreated, and its members had newly diagnosed non-small cell lung cancer. They went on to have curative surgery. Sequencing used lung tumor tissue. These receptors were collected from a woman between 45 and 65 years old with non-small cell lung cancer.

This clonotype was observed many times. The chain couples TRBV20-1 to TRBJ2-7, with no clear D. The V gene's germline CDR1 is DFQATT and CDR2 SNEGSKA (reference sequence). The CDR3 spans 15 residues. The ends were cut back, 0 bases at V and 6 bases at J, with 18 bases in the middle. The CDR3 loop is CSARDRVAGSAEQYF. The CDR3 nucleotides are TGCAGTGCTAGAGATCGTGTTGCCGGGTCCGCCGAGCAGTACTTC.

Sample share makes this clonotype medium-sized. This sequence joins TRBV9 and TRBJ2-7, with D maybe TRBD2 (5 bases). This CDR3 region has 16 residues. Trimming took 0 bases from V and 9 from J, leaving 22 bases between them. Germline CDR1 reads SGDLS; CDR2 reads YYNGEE. The chain's CDR3 is CASSVGELRARSGQYF. CDR3 bases: TGTGCCAGCAGCGTAGGGGAGCTACGAGCGAGGTCAGGGCAGTACTTC.

This chain connects TRBV27 to TRBJ1-4; 7 bases agree with TRBD1. Unmatched junction bases numbered 3, after V lost 6 bases and J lost 5 bases. The CDR3 sequence is 13 residues long. The germline gives CDR1 MNHEY, CDR2 SMNVEV (reference sequence). The CDR3 loop reads CASRTGRNEKLFF. CDR3 in DNA: TGTGCCAGCAGGACAGGGAGGAATGAAAAACTGTTTTTT.

The rearrangement joins TRBV29-1 to TRBJ1-1; D unclear. CDR3 length: 14 amino acids. Trimming stripped 0 bases from V and 1 base from J, with 9 bases between. CDR1 and CDR2 from the germline V gene are SQVTM and ANQGSEA. CDR3 sequence: CSVEEGHQNTEAFF. CDR3 coding DNA: TGCAGCGTTGAAGAAGGGCACCAGAACACTGAAGCTTTCTTT. Full variable domain (remainder filled in from reference TRBV29-1 and TRBJ1-1): SAVISQKPSRDICQRGTSLTIQCQVDSQVTMMFWYRQQPGQSLTLIATANQGSEATYESGFVIDKFPISRPNLTFSTLTVSNMSPEDSSIYLCSVEEGHQNTEAFFGQGTRLTVV.

This clonotype was recorded once. A much larger clone sits a single nucleotide away, making a read error possible. V gene TRBV20-1 combines with J gene TRBJ2-6, with a possible D match to TRBD1 (6 bases). Trimming took 3 bases from V and 0 from J, leaving 18 bases between them. The CDR3 sequence is 18 residues long. Germline V gene lookup returns CDR1 DFQATT and CDR2 SNEGSKA (reference sequence). The chain's CDR3 is CSASGIQGSFSGANVLTF. For the CDR3, the DNA is TGCAGTGCTAGCGGGATTCAGGGGTCTTTCTCTGGGGCCAACGTCCTGACTTTC.

This clonotype appeared many times. V gene TRBV29-1 combines with J gene TRBJ2-7; 13 bases map to TRBD2. CDR1 is SQVTM and CDR2 is ANQGSEA in the germline V gene. Trimming at V came to 4 bases and at J to 1 base, leaving 7 bases not matched to a gene. The CDR3 runs 16 residues. The CDR3 nucleotides are TGCAGCGTTGCGGTGACTAGCGGGGGGATGTCCTACGAGCAGTACTTC. This codes for CSVAVTSGGMSYEQYF.

This clonotype appeared many times. The J gene is TRBJ1-2, the V gene TRBV19; no clear D gene. Trimming stripped 8 bases from V and 4 bases from J, with 14 bases between. This CDR3 is 13 amino acids long. Germline V CDR1 and CDR2: LNHDA, SQIVND (reference sequence). This CDR3 is CASLKILTYGYTF. DNA of the CDR3: TGTGCCAGTTTAAAGATCCTCACCTATGGCTACACCTTC.

V is TRBV7-9 and J is TRBJ2-7; D may be TRBD2 (5 bases). The CDR3 totals 11 residues. CDR1 is SEHNR, CDR2 FQNEAQ, per germline (reference sequence). Deletions cut 5 bases from V and 5 bases from J, with 7 bases between. The CDR3 spells CASSRRDEQYF. The CDR3 region has the DNA TGTGCCAGCAGCCGGCGGGACGAGCAGTACTTC.

This clonotype was seen at least ten times. The chain joins TRBV10-1 to TRBJ2-7, with D perhaps matching TRBD2 (6 bases). This CDR3 comprises 12 residues. Deletions cut 8 bases from V and 5 bases from J, with 13 bases between. Germline V CDR1 and CDR2: WNHNN, SYGVQD (reference sequence). DNA of the CDR3: TGCGCCAGCCGAGGGGCTAGCGACGAGCAGTACTTC. This codes for CASRGASDEQYF.

This clonotype was detected many times. The gene calls are TRBV20-1 and TRBJ2-3; 7 nucleotides match TRBD2. CDR3 length: 14 residues. The V gene's germline CDR1 is DFQATT and CDR2 SNEGSKA (reference sequence). Germline trimming cut 3 bases from V and 3 bases from J; bases unmatched to any gene: 6. CDR3 residues: CSASGLAATDTQYF. In DNA, the CDR3 is TGCAGTGCTAGCGGGCTAGCGGCTACAGATACGCAGTATTTT.

This clonotype appeared many times. The CDR3 loop is CASRSGQYQPQHF. For the CDR3, the DNA is TGTGCCAGCAGATCAGGACAGTATCAGCCCCAGCATTTT. The rearrangement links TRBV28 to TRBJ1-5, with a tentative D call TRBD1 (6 bases). Between the trimmed V and J ends, which lost 6 bases and 5 bases, there was a span of 11 bases. The germline CDR1 and CDR2 sequences are MDHEN and SYDVKM. The CDR3 is 13 amino acids.

The chain is built from TRBV10-3 and TRBJ1-2; no reliable D call. Per germline, CDR1 ENHRY and CDR2 SYGVKD. V was shortened by 4 bases and J by 1 base, with 10 bases between the two germline ends. This CDR3 has 14 amino acids. CDR3 amino acids: CAISGGAINYGYTF. In DNA form, the CDR3 reads TGTGCCATCAGTGGAGGAGCTATTAACTATGGCTACACCTTC.

V and J are TRBV18 and TRBJ2-1, with 9 bases matching TRBD2. The V gene's germline CDR1 is KGHSH and CDR2 LQKENI. This CDR3 is 15 amino acids long. V trimming: 5 bases; J trimming: 0 bases; junction bases outside the gene matches: 2. CDR3 sequence (DNA): TGTGCCAGCTCAGGTAGCGGGAGCTCCTACAATGAGCAGTTCTTC. Translation gives CASSGSGSSYNEQFF.

Comments on this clonotype: Sequence at one end of the junction differs from germline and may be a read error. V gene TRBV19 combines with J gene TRBJ2-6, with D perhaps TRBD1 (5 bases). The CDR3 is made up of 15 amino acids. Germline V gene data show CDR1 as LNHDA and CDR2 as SQIVND (reference sequence). CDR3 in amino acids: CSSSDGTSGANVLTF. The CDR3, as DNA: TGTTCCAGTAGTGATGGAACCTCTGGGGCCAACGTCCTGACCTTC.

On this clonotype: A much more abundant neighbour one base away suggests this may be a read error. This chain uses TRBV27 with TRBJ2-7; D is unclear. CDR3 length: 15 amino acids. The germline CDR1 and CDR2 sequences are MNHEY and SMNVEV (reference sequence). V was shortened by 6 bases and J by 0 bases, with 15 bases between the two germline ends. As DNA, the CDR3 is TGTGCCAGCAGGGCGTGGATATCGTCCTCCTACGAGCAGTACTTC. It encodes CASRAWISSSYEQYF.

Concerning this clonotype itself: This sequence may be a read error, since a much larger clone differs from it by one base. Likely a read error: the CDR3 ends without its conserved phenylalanine or tryptophan. This chain links TRBV27 with TRBJ2-7; D is possibly TRBD1 (5 bases). Trimming stripped 4 bases from V and 2 bases from J, with 6 bases between. Per the germline V gene, CDR1 is MNHEY and CDR2 is SMNVEV (reference sequence). This CDR3 region has 12 residues. This CDR3 reads CASSSRAYEQYL. CDR3 bases: TGTGCCAGCAGTTCCAGGGCCTACGAGCAGTACCTC.

In this sample, this clonotype turned up many times. V is TRBV11-2 and J is TRBJ2-1; D ambiguous. This CDR3 has 15 residues. The V gene lost 2 bases and the J gene lost 8 bases, with 16 bases spanning the gap. Germline CDR1 and CDR2: SGHAT and FQNNGV. The CDR3 DNA sequence: TGTGCCAGCAGCTTAAGTGGAAGACGCCTCTATGAGCAGTTCTTC. Amino acid sequence: CASSLSGRRLYEQFF.

Details on this clonotype: A read error is possible here, since a much larger clone lies one base away. In DNA form, the CDR3 reads TGTGCCAGCAGACCAAGGGACATCCCTCCCGCAGATACGCAGTATTTT. It translates to CASRPRDIPPADTQYF. The V call is TRBV6-2 or TRBV6-3, the J call TRBJ2-3; the D gene is possibly TRBD1 (6 bases). Trimming cost V 6 bases and J 4 bases, with 20 bases left between them. Per the germline V gene, CDR1 is MNHEY and CDR2 is SVGEGT. The CDR3 has 16 residues.

The rearrangement uses TRBV11-2 and TRBJ2-5, with TRBD2 as a possible D gene (5 bases). This CDR3 is 15 amino acids long. V was cut by 2 bases and J by 1 base, with 11 bases left in between. Germline CDR1 SGHAT, CDR2 FQNNGV. CDR3 region: CASSLTFSAQETQYF. The CDR3 nucleotides are TGTGCCAGCAGCTTAACATTTAGCGCCCAAGAGACCCAGTACTTC.

This clonotype has more than one count but fewer than ten. Compared with germline, one end of the junction differs, possibly owing to a read error. The rearrangement uses TRBV18 and TRBJ2-1; the D is unclear. Germline CDR1 reads KGHSH; CDR2 reads LQKENI. This CDR3 is built from 13 residues. The CDR3 DNA follows: TGTGCCAACTCACCGCAAACCGGAGACACAAAGTTCTTC. Translation gives CANSPQTGDTKFF.

The CDR3 reads CASSDTGTSGGWGETQYF. CDR3 nucleotide sequence: TGTGCCAGCAGCGATACCGGGACTAGCGGGGGTTGGGGGGAGACCCAGTACTTC. The J gene is TRBJ2-5, the V gene TRBV27, with TRBD2 identical over 14 bases. The V and J ends lost 6 bases and 5 bases, in that order; junction bases with no gene match: 14. Germline V CDR1 and CDR2: MNHEY, SMNVEV (reference sequence). This CDR3 region has 18 residues.